A selection of T cell receptor beta chains follows, all from one sample in a study of regulatory T cells in long-lasting Graves disease. TCRdb reprocessed the multiplex PCR reads with MiXCR, giving one entry per CDR3 protein. The repertoire has about 440,000 distinct CDR3 sequences, under 15% of them found once; the top ten carry over 15%. These records were also assigned to another study, of T cells in Graves' hyperthyroidism and ophthalmopathy.

The sample here was peripheral blood mononuclear cells (PBMCs), taken at new diagnosis, from a patient treated with antithyroid drugs. Receptors originate from a woman aged 25 to 39 with Graves disease. The CDR3 runs from the conserved cysteine through the conserved F or W. Each record gives: clone size, V gene, D gene, J gene, CDR3 protein. D genes are given only for firm matches. Clone size, where shown, is once, few, many, or a class for clones that have expanded.

>-|TRBV6-1|-|TRBJ1-2
CASSELRGSDGYTF
>many|TRBV7-9|TRBD1|TRBJ2-3
CASSKTGEVSTDTQYF
>many|TRBV11-2|-|TRBJ2-3
CASSLVTDTQYF
>many|TRBV5-1|-|TRBJ2-1
CASSLGGSGSEQFF
>many|TRBV9|-|TRBJ2-3
CASSVVGSSTDTQYF
>few|TRBV10-1|-|TRBJ2-7
CASSEDGSETEGEQYF
>many|TRBV12-3/TRBV12-4|TRBD2|TRBJ2-1
CASSFGTSGDNEQFF
>few|TRBV6-2/TRBV6-3|-|TRBJ1-3
CASSYSSATGNTIYF
>-|TRBV7-9|-|TRBJ2-1
CASSLIQGTRDNGQFF
>many|TRBV29-1|-|TRBJ2-5
CSVSQSFQETQYF
>many|TRBV7-9|-|TRBJ2-5
CASSLLGGAETQYF
>many|TRBV24-1|-|TRBJ2-1
CATSDPGFTGGTYNEQFF
>few|TRBV7-9|-|TRBJ1-2
CASSLVVGDDYTF
>-|TRBV5-1|TRBD1|TRBJ2-5
CASSSYGTAQETQYF
>-|TRBV4-2|-|TRBJ2-1
CASSQEWRSSYNEQFF
>many|TRBV6-1|-|TRBJ1-1
CASLRGRTGTEAFF